Each of the 3 T cell receptor beta chains below was sequenced from the same sample in a study of blood T cell repertoires in COVID-19. The method was immunoSEQ multiplex PCR; TCRdb's version includes in-frame clones alone and lacks a portion of them. The data hold about 260,000 clones, with around 90% observed a single time. Sequencing input: peripheral blood. The receptors were gathered from a woman aged 60-75 years with COVID-19, enrolled during active disease.

V is TRBV2 and J is TRBJ1-6, with D possibly being TRBD1 (6 bases). With 7 bases removed from V and 10 bases from J, the gap between germline ends came to 23 bases. This CDR3 region has 16 residues. CDR1 and CDR2 from the germline V gene are SNHLY and FYNNEI. For the CDR3, the DNA is TGTGCCAGCACAAGACGCCGGACAGATGGCCACTCACCCCTCCACTTT. The encoded protein is CASTRRRTDGHSPLHF.

The V call is TRBV11-2, the J call TRBJ2-7; D is possibly TRBD1 (5 bases). Germline V gives CDR1 SGHAT, CDR2 FQNNGV. Deletions cut 3 bases from V and 5 bases from J, with 17 bases between. This CDR3 comprises 15 residues. CDR3 nucleotides: TGTGCCAGCAGCTTTACAGTCAGGGATCCCGACGAGCAGTACTTC. Its protein product is CASSFTVRDPDEQYF. Variable domain in full (rest from reference TRBV11-2 and TRBJ2-7): EAGVAQSPRYKIIEKRQSVAFWCNPISGHATLYWYQQILGQGPKLLIQFQNNGVVDDSQLPKDRFSAERLKGVDSTLKIQPAKLEDSAVYLCASSFTVRDPDEQYFGPGTRLTVT.

The chain uses TRBV9 and TRBJ1-3, with D unresolved. CDR1 and CDR2 (germline): SGDLS, YYNGEE. The V and J ends lost 0 bases and 5 bases respectively, with 6 bases between them. The CDR3 covers 13 residues. The CDR3 region is CASSVAGRNTIYF. CDR3 bases: TGTGCCAGCAGCGTAGCAGGCCGAAACACCATATATTTT.